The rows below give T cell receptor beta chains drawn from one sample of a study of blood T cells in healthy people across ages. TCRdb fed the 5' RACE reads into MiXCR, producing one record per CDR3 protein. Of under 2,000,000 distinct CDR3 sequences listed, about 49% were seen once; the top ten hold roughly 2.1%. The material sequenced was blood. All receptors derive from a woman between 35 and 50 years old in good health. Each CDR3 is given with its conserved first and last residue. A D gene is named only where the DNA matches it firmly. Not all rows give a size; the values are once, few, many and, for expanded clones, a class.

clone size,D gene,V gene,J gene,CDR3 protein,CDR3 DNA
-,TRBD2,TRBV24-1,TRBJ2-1,CATSDSPGLAGGHVTNEQFF,TGTGCCACCAGTGATTCGCCGGGACTAGCGGGGGGCCACGTCACCAATGAGCAGTTCTTC
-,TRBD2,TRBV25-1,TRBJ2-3,CASSATSGGWVGDTQYF,TGTGCCAGCAGTGCAACTAGCGGGGGATGGGTGGGAGATACGCAGTATTTT
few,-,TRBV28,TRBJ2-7,CASRQDSVPYEQYF,TGTGCCAGCAGGCAGGACTCGGTTCCCTACGAGCAGTACTTC
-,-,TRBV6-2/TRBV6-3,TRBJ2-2,CASSYRSTGELFF,TGTGCCAGCAGTTACCGTAGCACCGGGGAGCTGTTTTTT
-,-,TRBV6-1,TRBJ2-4,CASSMEGYERYF,TGTGCCAGCAGTATGGAGGGGTACGAGCGGTACTTC
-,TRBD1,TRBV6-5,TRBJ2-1,CASSSGGQGSHEQFF,TGTGCCAGCAGTTCTGGGGGACAGGGCTCCCACGAGCAGTTCTTC
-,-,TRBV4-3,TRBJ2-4,CASSQVGSRTKNIQYF,TGCGCCAGCAGCCAAGTTGGATCCAGGACCAAAAACATTCAGTACTTC
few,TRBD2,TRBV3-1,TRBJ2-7,CASRKRGSYEQYF,TGTGCCAGCAGAAAGCGGGGCTCCTACGAGCAGTACTTC
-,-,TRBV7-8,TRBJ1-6,CASSLKTRPSPLHF,TGTGCCAGCAGCTTAAAGACACGGCCATCACCCCTCCACTTT
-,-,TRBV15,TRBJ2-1,CATSRDLGVVRYQETQFF,TGTGCCACCAGCAGAGATTTAGGAGTTGTTAGGTACCAAGAGACCCAGTTCTTC
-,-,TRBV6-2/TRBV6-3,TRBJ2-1,CASSYVGGEQFF,TGTGCCAGCAGTTACGTGGGGGGTGAGCAGTTCTTC
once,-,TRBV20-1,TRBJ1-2,CSASEMAGPTNYGYTF,TGCAGTGCTAGTGAGATGGCAGGGCCAACGAACTATGGCTACACCTTC
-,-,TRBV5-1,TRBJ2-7,CASSLAPGNDEQYF,TGCGCCAGCAGCTTGGCCCCAGGGAACGACGAGCAGTACTTC
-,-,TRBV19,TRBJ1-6,CASSIQAGNNSPLHF,TGTGCCAGTAGTATTCAAGCAGGGAATAATTCACCCCTCCACTTT